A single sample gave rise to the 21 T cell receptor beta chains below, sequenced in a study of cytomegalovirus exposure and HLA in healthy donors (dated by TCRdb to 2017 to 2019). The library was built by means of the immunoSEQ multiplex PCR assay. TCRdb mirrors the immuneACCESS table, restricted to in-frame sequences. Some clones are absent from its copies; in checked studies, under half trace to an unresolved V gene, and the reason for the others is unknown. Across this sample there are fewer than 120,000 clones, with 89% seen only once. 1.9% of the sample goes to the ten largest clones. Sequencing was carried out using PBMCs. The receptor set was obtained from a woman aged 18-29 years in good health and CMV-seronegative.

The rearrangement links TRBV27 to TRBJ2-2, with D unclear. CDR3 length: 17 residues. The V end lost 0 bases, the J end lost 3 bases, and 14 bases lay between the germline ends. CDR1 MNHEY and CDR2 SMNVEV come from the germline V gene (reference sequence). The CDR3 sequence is CASSLSPPVADTGELFF. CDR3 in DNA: TGTGCCAGCAGTTTATCCCCCCCGGTCGCGGACACCGGGGAGCTGTTTTTT.

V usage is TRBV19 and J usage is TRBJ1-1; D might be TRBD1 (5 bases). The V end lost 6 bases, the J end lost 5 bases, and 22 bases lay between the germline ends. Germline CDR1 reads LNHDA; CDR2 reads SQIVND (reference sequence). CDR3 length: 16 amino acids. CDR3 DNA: TGTGCCAGTAGCTTAACTTTCGTCAGGGTGGGAACTGAAGCTTTCTTT. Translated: CASSLTFVRVGTEAFF.

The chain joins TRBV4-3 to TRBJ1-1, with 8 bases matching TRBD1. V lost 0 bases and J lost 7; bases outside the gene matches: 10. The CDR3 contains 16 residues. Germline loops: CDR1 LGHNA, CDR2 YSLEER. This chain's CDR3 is CASSQDQRQGAGEAFF. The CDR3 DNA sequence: TGCGCCAGCAGCCAAGATCAAAGGCAGGGGGCAGGTGAAGCTTTCTTT.

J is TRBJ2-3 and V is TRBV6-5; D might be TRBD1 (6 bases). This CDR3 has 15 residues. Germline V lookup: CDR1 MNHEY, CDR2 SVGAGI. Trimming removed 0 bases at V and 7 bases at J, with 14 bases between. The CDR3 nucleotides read TGTGCCAGCAGTTACTCGATCTCACAGGGCAATACGCAGTATTTT. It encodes CASSYSISQGNTQYF.

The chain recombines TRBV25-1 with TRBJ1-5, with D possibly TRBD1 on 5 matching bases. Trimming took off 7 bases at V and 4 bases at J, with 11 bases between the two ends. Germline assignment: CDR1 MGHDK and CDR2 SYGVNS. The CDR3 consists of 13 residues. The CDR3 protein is CASTGGGNQPQHF. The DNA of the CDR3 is TGTGCCAGCACCGGGGGGGGGAATCAGCCCCAGCATTTT.

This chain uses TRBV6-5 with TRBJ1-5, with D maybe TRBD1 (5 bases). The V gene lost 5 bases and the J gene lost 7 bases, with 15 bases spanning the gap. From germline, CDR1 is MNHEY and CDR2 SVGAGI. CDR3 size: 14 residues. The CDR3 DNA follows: TGTGCCAGCAGTGAATTCGCAGGGTACCAGCCCCAGCATTTT. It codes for CASSEFAGYQPQHF.

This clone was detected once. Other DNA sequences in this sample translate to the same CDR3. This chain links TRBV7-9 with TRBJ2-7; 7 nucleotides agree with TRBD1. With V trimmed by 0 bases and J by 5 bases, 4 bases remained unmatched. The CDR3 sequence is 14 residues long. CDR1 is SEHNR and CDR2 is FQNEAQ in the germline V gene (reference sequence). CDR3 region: CASSLAGGADEQYF. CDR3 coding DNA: TGTGCCAGCAGCTTAGCAGGGGGCGCGGACGAGCAGTACTTC.

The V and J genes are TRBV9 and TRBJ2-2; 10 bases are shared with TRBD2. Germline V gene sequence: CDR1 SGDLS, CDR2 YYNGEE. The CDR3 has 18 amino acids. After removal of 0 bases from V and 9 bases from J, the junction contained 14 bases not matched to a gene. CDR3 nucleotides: TGTGCCAGCAGCGTAGAGAGCGAAACTAGCGGGGTCGGGAGGGAGCTGTTTTTT. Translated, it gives CASSVESETSGVGRELFF. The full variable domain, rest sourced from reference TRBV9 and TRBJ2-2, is DSGVTQTPKHLITATGQRVTLRCSPRSGDLSVYWYQQSLDQGLQFLIQYYNGEERAKGNILERFSAQQFPDLHSELNLSSLELGDSALYFCASSVESETSGVGRELFFGEGSRLTVL.

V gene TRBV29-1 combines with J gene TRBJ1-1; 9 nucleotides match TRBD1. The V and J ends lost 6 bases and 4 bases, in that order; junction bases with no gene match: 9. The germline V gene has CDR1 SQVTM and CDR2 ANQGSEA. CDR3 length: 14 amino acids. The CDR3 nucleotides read TGCAGCGTGATTGCGGGACAGGGCAGCACTGAAGCTTTCTTT. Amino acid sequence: CSVIAGQGSTEAFF.

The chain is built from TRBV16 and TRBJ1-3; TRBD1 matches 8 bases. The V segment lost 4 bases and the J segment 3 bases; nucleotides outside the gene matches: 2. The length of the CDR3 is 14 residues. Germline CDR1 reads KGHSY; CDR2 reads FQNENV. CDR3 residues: CASSLGQGGNTIYF. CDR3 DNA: TGTGCCAGCAGCCTTGGACAGGGTGGAAACACCATATATTTT.

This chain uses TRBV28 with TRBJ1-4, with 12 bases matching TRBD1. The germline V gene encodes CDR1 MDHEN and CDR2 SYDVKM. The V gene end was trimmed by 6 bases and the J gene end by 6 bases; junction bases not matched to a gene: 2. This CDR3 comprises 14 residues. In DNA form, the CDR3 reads TGTGCCAGCAGGGGGACAGGGGGCGATGAAAAACTGTTTTTT. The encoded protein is CASRGTGGDEKLFF.

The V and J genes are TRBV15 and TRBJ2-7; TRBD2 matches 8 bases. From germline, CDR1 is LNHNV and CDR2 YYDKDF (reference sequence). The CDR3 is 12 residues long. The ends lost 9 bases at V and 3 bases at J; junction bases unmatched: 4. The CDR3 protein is CATSGTSYEQYF. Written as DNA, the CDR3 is TGTGCCACGTCCGGGACTAGCTACGAGCAGTACTTC.

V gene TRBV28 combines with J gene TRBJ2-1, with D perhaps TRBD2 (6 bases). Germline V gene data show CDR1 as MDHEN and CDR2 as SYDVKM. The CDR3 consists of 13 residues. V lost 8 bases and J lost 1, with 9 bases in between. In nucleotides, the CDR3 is TGTGCCAGCGGGAGGACTTCCTACAATGAGCAGTTCTTC. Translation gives CASGRTSYNEQFF.

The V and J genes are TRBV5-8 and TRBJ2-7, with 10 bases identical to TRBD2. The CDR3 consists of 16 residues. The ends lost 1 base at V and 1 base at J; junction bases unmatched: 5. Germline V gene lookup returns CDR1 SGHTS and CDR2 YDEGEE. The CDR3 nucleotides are TGTGCCAGCAGCTTGCTGGCTAGCGGGAGTTCCTACGAGCAGTACTTC. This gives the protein CASSLLASGSSYEQYF.

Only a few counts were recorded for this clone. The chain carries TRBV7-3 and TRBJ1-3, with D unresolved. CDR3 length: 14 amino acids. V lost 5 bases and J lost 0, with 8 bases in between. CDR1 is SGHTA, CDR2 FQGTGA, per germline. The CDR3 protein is CASSRQPSGNTIYF. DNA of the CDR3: TGTGCCAGCAGCCGACAACCCTCTGGAAACACCATATATTTT.

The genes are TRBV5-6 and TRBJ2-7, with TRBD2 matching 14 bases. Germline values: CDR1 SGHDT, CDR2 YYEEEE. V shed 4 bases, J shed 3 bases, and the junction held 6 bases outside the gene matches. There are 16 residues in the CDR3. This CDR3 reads CASSGGLAGEDYEQYF. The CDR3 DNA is TGTGCCAGCAGCGGGGGACTAGCGGGAGAGGACTACGAGCAGTACTTC.

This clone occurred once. CDR3 in amino acids: CASRMAGFLDEKLFF. The CDR3 bases are TGTGCCAGCAGGATGGCGGGGTTCTTAGATGAAAAACTGTTTTTT. The chain uses TRBV7-9 and TRBJ1-4; D is unresolved. V lost 6 bases, J lost 6 bases, and 17 bases lay in between. The CDR3 is 15 residues long. The V gene's germline CDR1 is SEHNR and CDR2 FQNEAQ (reference sequence). Full variable domain (rest looked up from reference TRBV7-9 and TRBJ1-4): DTGVSQNPRHKITKRGQNVTFRCDPISEHNRLYWYRQTLGQGPEFLTYFQNEAQLEKSRLLSDRFSAERPKGSFSTLEIQRTEQGDSAMYLCASRMAGFLDEKLFFGSGTQLSVL.

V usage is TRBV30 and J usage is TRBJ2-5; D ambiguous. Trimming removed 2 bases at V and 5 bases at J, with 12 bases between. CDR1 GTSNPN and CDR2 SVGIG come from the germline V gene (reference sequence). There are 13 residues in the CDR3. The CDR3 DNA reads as TGTGCCTGGAGTCGGGTAAGGTCGGAGACCCAGTACTTC. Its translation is CAWSRVRSETQYF.

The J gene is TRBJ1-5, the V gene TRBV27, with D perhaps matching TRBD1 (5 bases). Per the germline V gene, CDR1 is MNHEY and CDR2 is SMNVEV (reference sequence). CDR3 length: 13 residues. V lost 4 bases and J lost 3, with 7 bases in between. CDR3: CASSWGFNQPQHF. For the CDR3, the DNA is TGTGCCAGCAGTTGGGGCTTCAATCAGCCCCAGCATTTT.

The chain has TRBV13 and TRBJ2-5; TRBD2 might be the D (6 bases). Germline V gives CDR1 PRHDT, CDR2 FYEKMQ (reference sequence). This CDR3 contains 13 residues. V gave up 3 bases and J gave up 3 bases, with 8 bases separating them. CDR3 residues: CASSFGGEETQYF. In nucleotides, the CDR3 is TGTGCCAGCAGCTTCGGAGGGGAAGAGACCCAGTACTTC.

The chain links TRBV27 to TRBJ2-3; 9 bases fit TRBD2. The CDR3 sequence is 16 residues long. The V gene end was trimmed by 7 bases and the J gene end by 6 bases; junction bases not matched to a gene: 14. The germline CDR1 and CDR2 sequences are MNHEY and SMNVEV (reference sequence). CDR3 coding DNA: TGTGCCAGCACGACCGTTTTAGCGGGAGCGGGCGATACGCAGTATTTT. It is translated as CASTTVLAGAGDTQYF.